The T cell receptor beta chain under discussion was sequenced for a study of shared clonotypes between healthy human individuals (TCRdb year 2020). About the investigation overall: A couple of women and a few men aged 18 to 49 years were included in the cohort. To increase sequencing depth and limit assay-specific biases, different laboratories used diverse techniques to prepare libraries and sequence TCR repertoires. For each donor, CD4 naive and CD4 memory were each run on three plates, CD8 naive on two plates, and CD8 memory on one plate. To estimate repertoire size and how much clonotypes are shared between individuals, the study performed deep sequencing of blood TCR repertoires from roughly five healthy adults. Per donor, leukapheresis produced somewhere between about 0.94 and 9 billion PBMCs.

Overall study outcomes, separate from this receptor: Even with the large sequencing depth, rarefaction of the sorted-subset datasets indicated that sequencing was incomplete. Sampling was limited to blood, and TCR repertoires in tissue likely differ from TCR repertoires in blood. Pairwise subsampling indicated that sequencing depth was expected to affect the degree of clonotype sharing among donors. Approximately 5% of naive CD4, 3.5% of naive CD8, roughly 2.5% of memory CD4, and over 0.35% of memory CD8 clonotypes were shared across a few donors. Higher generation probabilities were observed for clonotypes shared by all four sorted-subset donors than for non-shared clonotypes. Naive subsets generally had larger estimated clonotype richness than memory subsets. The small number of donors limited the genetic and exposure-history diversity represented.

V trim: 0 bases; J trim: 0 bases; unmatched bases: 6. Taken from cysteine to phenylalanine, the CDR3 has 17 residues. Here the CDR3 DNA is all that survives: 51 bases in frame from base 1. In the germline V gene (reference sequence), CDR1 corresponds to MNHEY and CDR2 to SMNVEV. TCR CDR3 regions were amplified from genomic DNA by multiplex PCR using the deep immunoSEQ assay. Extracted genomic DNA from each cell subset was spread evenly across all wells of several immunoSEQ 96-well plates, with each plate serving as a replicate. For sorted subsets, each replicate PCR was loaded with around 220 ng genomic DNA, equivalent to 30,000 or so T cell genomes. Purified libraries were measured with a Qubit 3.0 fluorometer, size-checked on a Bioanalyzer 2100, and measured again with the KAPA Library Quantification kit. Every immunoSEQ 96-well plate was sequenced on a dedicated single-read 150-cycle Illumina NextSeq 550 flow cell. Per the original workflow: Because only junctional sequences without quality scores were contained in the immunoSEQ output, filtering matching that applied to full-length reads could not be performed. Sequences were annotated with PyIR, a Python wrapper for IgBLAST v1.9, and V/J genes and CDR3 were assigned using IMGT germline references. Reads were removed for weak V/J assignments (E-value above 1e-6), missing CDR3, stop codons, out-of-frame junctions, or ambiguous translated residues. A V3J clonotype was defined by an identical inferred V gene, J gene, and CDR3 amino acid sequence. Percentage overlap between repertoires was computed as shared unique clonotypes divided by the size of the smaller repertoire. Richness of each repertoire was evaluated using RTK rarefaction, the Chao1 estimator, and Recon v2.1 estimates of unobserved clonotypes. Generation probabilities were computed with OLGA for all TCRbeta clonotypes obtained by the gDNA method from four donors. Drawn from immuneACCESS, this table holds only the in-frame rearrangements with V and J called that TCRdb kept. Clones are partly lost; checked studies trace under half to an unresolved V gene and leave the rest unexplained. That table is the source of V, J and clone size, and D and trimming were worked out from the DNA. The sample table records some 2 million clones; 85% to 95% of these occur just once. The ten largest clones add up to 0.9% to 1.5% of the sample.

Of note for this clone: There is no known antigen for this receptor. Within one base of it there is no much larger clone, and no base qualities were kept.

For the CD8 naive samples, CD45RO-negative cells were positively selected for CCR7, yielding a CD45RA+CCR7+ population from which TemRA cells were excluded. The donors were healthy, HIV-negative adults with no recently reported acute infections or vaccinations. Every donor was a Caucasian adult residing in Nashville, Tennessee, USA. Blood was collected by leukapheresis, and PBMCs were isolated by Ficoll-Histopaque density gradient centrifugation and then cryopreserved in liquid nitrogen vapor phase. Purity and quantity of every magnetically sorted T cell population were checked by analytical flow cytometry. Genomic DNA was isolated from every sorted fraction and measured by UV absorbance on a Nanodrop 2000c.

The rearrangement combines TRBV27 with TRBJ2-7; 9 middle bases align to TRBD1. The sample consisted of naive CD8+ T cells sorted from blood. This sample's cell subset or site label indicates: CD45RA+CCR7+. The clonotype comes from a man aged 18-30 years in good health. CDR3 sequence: CASSLSPGTGISYEQYF. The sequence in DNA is TGTGCCAGCAGTTTATCCCCGGGGACAGGGATCTCCTACGAGCAGTACTTC.